Listed here are 31 T cell receptor beta chains from one sample, sequenced in a study of blood T cell repertoires in COVID-19. Produced via immunoSEQ multiplex PCR; TCRdb's table is partial and in-frame only. The sample gives roughly 230,000 clones, under 90% of which show up once; approximately 3.6% is in the top ten. The material sequenced was PBMCs or T cells enriched from blood (not recorded which). The origin of the receptors is a woman aged 60 to 75 who had recovered from COVID-19.

V usage is TRBV2 and J usage is TRBJ2-5; D is possibly TRBD1 (5 bases). Trimming cost V 8 bases and J 4 bases, with 26 bases left between them. Germline V gene data show CDR1 as SNHLY and CDR2 as FYNNEI. The CDR3 is 17 amino acids. Written as DNA, the CDR3 is TGTGCCAGCTTAGGGCAGAGCGTGGGGCAAGTCGTAGAGACCCAGTACTTC. It specifies CASLGQSVGQVVETQYF.

The CDR3 nucleotides read TGTGCCAGCAGTGCCCAGGGGAACACTGAAGCTTTCTTT. Amino acids: CASSAQGNTEAFF. This rearrangement joins TRBV6-4 to TRBJ1-1; TRBD1 might be the D (5 bases). Germline CDR1 MRHNA, CDR2 SNTAGT. This CDR3 has 13 amino acids. Trimming left V 4 bases short and J 1 base short, with 7 bases between.

This clone has a single count. The chain has TRBV7-2 and TRBJ2-7, with D uncertain. The CDR3 length is 14 residues. Trimming left V 1 base short and J 0 bases short, with 7 bases between. Germline CDR1 and CDR2: SGHTA and FQGNSA. The CDR3, as DNA: TGTGCCAGCAGCTTAGGCCCGGTCTCCTACGAGCAGTACTTC. As protein: CASSLGPVSYEQYF.

This sequence joins TRBV4-3 and TRBJ1-2, with D maybe TRBD1 (5 bases). V was cut by 0 bases and J by 2 bases, with 13 bases left in between. This CDR3 is built from 16 residues. Germline values: CDR1 LGHNA, CDR2 YSLEER. The CDR3 sequence: CASSQDSQGKNYGYTF. The CDR3 region has the DNA TGCGCCAGCAGCCAAGATAGCCAGGGAAAAAACTATGGCTACACCTTC.

The chain combines TRBV21-1 with TRBJ1-4; the table's TRBD1 call for D was not verified on the DNA. TRBV21-1 represents a pseudogene. The CDR3 contains 15 residues. CDR3 nucleotides: TGTGCCAGCAGCAAAGGAGAGGGGGCCAGGAAAAAACTGTTTTTT. Translation gives CASSKGEGARKKLFF.

CDR3 coding DNA: TGTGCCAGCAGCGTAGAGGGACAGGGAGCTGGAAACACCATATATTTT. Amino acid sequence: CASSVEGQGAGNTIYF. The chain employs TRBV9 and TRBJ1-3; 9 bases align to TRBD1. Germline CDR1 SGDLS, CDR2 YYNGEE. This CDR3 is 16 amino acids long. With 0 bases clipped from V and 2 bases from J, the junction kept 3 bases outside the gene matches.

This sequence joins TRBV5-4 and TRBJ2-2; D remains ambiguous. V lost 7 bases and J 1 base, leaving 14 bases between the germline ends. Germline CDR1 is SGHNT and CDR2 is YYREEE (reference sequence). The CDR3 contains 15 residues. This CDR3 reads CASAPQIQNTGELFF. The CDR3 DNA follows: TGTGCCAGCGCCCCCCAGATACAGAACACCGGGGAGCTGTTTTTT. Filled out from reference TRBV5-4 and TRBJ2-2, the complete variable domain reads ETGVTQSPTHLIKTRGQQVTLRCSSQSGHNTVSWYQQALGQGPQFIFQYYREEENGRGNFPPRFSGLQFPNYSSELNVNALELDDSALYLCASAPQIQNTGELFFGEGSRLTVL.

V and J are TRBV2 and TRBJ1-2; TRBD1 matches 8 bases. V lost 8 bases to trimming and J lost 8 bases; unmatched junction nucleotides: 7. CDR3 length: 12 residues. The V gene's germline CDR1 is SNHLY and CDR2 FYNNEI. As DNA, the CDR3 is TGTGCCAGCGGGGGACAGGTGAACGGCTACACCTTC. As protein: CASGGQVNGYTF.

CDR3 nucleotide sequence: TGTGCCAGCAGCCTCAACGGACAGGGACAAGAGACCCAGTACTTC. Translated, it gives CASSLNGQGQETQYF. J is TRBJ2-5 and V is TRBV7-9; 8 bases map to TRBD1. With V trimmed by 5 bases and J by 2 bases, 7 bases remained unmatched. This CDR3 is 15 amino acids long. The germline CDR1 and CDR2 sequences are SEHNR and FQNEAQ (reference sequence).

V and J are TRBV6-5 and TRBJ1-2, with D possibly being TRBD1 (6 bases). Germline V gives CDR1 MNHEY, CDR2 SVGAGI. The V and J ends lost 0 bases and 13 bases respectively, with 18 bases between them. The CDR3 totals 14 residues. The CDR3 DNA follows: TGTGCCAGCAGTTACTCGGGGGACATAGGATCTGGCACCTTC. Protein product: CASSYSGDIGSGTF.

This clone was seen a handful of times. The genes are TRBV7-9 and TRBJ2-1; TRBD2 matches 15 bases. J lost 6 bases, V lost 4 bases, and 1 base had no gene match. The CDR3 has 15 residues. Germline CDR1 reads SEHNR; CDR2 reads FQNEAQ (reference sequence). CDR3 DNA sequence: TGTGCCAGCAGCTGGACTAGCGGGGGGGCCAATGAGCAGTTCTTC. Amino acid sequence: CASSWTSGGANEQFF.

The CDR3 protein is CASHSGVVGYTF. In nucleotides, the CDR3 is TGTGCCAGCCACTCGGGTGTTGTTGGCTACACCTTC. The genes are TRBV5-5 and TRBJ1-2; D is ambiguous. Trimming left V 7 bases short and J 7 bases short, with 14 bases between. The CDR3 spans 12 residues. Per the germline V gene, CDR1 is SGHKS and CDR2 is YYEKEE (reference sequence).

Written as DNA, the CDR3 is TGTGCCAGCAGCCAAGACGGGGGATTCACCGGGGAGCTGTTTTTT. Residues: CASSQDGGFTGELFF. The chain recombines TRBV3-1 (or the pseudogene TRBV3-2) with TRBJ2-2; TRBD2 might be the D (6 bases). The CDR3 is 15 residues long. Deletions cut 0 bases from V and 4 bases from J, with 9 bases between. Germline V gene sequence: CDR1 LGHDT, CDR2 YNNKEL (reference sequence).

The rearrangement joins TRBV5-1 to TRBJ2-3, with D possibly matching TRBD2 (6 bases). V was shortened by 2 bases and J by 6 bases, with 22 bases between the two germline ends. Germline lookup yields CDR1 SGHRS and CDR2 YFSETQ. This CDR3 is 17 amino acids long. Here the CDR3 reads CASSLGSAGAPQDTQYF. As DNA, the CDR3 is TGCGCCAGCAGCTTAGGTTCAGCGGGCGCCCCTCAGGATACGCAGTATTTT.

The rearrangement uses TRBV3-1 (or the pseudogene TRBV3-2) and TRBJ2-4; maybe TRBD2 (5 bases). Per the germline V gene, CDR1 is LGHDT and CDR2 is YNNKEL (reference sequence). This CDR3 is built from 15 residues. Trimming removed 1 base from V and 0 bases from J, with 7 bases in between. CDR3 loop: CASSQAEGAKNIQYF. The CDR3 DNA is TGTGCCAGCAGCCAAGCAGAGGGAGCCAAAAACATTCAGTACTTC.

The rearrangement uses TRBV12-3 or TRBV12-4 and TRBJ1-1; TRBD1 agrees at 9 bases. Trimming at V came to 8 bases and at J to 5 bases, leaving 6 bases not matched to a gene. This CDR3 spans 13 amino acids. The CDR3 spells CASRDRALTEAFF. The CDR3 DNA reads TGTGCCAGCCGGGACAGGGCTTTGACTGAAGCTTTCTTT.

The rearrangement joins TRBV21-1 to TRBJ1-1. TRBV21-1 is reported as a pseudogene. This CDR3 spans 16 amino acids. CDR3 nucleotides: TGTGCCAGCAGCAAAGATTATGGCAGGCGGGGCACTGAAGCTTTCTTT. It codes for CASSKDYGRRGTEAFF.

The chain uses TRBV6-5 and TRBJ1-2; 8 positions match TRBD1. The CDR3 has 15 amino acids. The germline V gene has CDR1 MNHEY and CDR2 SVGAGI. Germline trimming cut 5 bases from V and 4 bases from J; bases unmatched to any gene: 9. The CDR3 DNA sequence: TGTGCCAGCAGTCCCGCGGGGACAGGCGCCTATGGCTACACCTTC. Residues: CASSPAGTGAYGYTF.

The V gene is TRBV7-2, the J gene TRBJ2-1, with no clear D. Per germline, CDR1 SGHTA and CDR2 FQGNSA. The CDR3 is made up of 14 amino acids. Trimming took 5 bases from V and 8 from J, leaving 16 bases between them. CDR3 in amino acids: CASSPGLSRDEQFF. CDR3 sequence (DNA): TGTGCCAGCAGCCCCGGGTTAAGTCGCGATGAGCAGTTCTTC.

A single count supports this clone. The chain is built from TRBV4-3 and TRBJ1-1; 7 bases map to TRBD1. Germline trimming cut 2 bases from V and 3 bases from J; bases unmatched to any gene: 6. CDR3 length: 15 residues. Germline V gene sequence: CDR1 LGHNA, CDR2 YSLEER. CDR3 sequence (DNA): TGCGCCAGCAGCCAAAATCCGGGACAGTACACTGAAGCTTTCTTT. Protein: CASSQNPGQYTEAFF.

CDR3 DNA: TGTGCCAGCAGAAAAGGACTAGCGGGAGGCGCTGAGCAGTTCTTC. It encodes CASRKGLAGGAEQFF. This rearrangement joins TRBV27 to TRBJ2-1; TRBD2 agrees at 14 bases. Germline CDR1 and CDR2: MNHEY and SMNVEV (reference sequence). V lost 6 bases to trimming and J lost 9 bases; unmatched junction nucleotides: 7. The CDR3 is 15 residues long.

This clone was recorded a few times. The chain couples TRBV5-1 to TRBJ1-1; D may be TRBD1 (5 bases). The CDR3 runs to 14 residues. Germline CDR1 is SGHRS and CDR2 is YFSETQ. V lost 2 bases and J lost 4, with 12 bases in between. The CDR3 sequence is CASSFTAGGTEAFF. CDR3 sequence (DNA): TGCGCCAGCAGCTTCACCGCGGGGGGCACTGAAGCTTTCTTT.

The V call is TRBV6-6, the J call TRBJ1-3, with 8 bases lining up with TRBD1. The V and J ends lost 6 bases and 4 bases, in that order; junction bases with no gene match: 5. Germline V CDR1 and CDR2: MNHNY, SVGAGI (reference sequence). This CDR3 is 14 amino acids long. CDR3 in DNA: TGTGCCAGCAGCCAGGGGGCTACAGGAAACACCATATATTTT. Residues: CASSQGATGNTIYF.

The rearrangement links TRBV6-5 to TRBJ1-1; no firm D call. V lost 4 bases to trimming and J lost 3 bases, with 9 bases between them. CDR3 length equals 13 residues. Per germline, CDR1 MNHEY and CDR2 SVGAGI. CDR3 nucleotides: TGTGCCAGCAGTTGGAGGTTTGACACTGAAGCTTTCTTT. Translation: CASSWRFDTEAFF.

J is TRBJ2-3 and V is TRBV7-3; no reliable D call. CDR1 is SGHTA, CDR2 FQGTGA, per germline. The CDR3 contains 13 residues. V lost 3 bases and J lost 8, with 12 bases in between. The CDR3 sequence: CASSLNEHATQYF. CDR3 nucleotide sequence: TGTGCCAGCAGCTTGAACGAGCACGCTACGCAGTATTTT.

V is TRBV4-2 and J is TRBJ2-3; 14 nucleotides agree with TRBD2. V trimming: 4 bases; J trimming: 4 bases; junction bases outside the gene matches: 4. The CDR3 spans 16 residues. Germline V gene lookup returns CDR1 LGHNA and CDR2 YNFKEQ. CDR3 bases: TGTGCCAGCAGCCGTGGGACTAGCGGGAGCTCAGATACGCAGTATTTT. Translated, it gives CASSRGTSGSSDTQYF.

This chain links TRBV5-1 with TRBJ1-1, with D maybe TRBD1 (5 bases). CDR3 length: 15 residues. CDR1 is SGHRS, CDR2 YFSETQ, per germline. Trimming took 0 bases from V and 0 from J, leaving 9 bases between them. The CDR3 coding sequence is TGCGCCAGCAGCTTGGGGGGCGGACTGAACACTGAAGCTTTCTTT. Encoded protein: CASSLGGGLNTEAFF.

There are a few counts of this clone. This chain joins TRBV9 and TRBJ1-1, with D hard to call. Germline V gives CDR1 SGDLS, CDR2 YYNGEE. The CDR3 is 13 residues long. Trimming removed 0 bases from V and 5 bases from J, with 8 bases in between. The CDR3 DNA reads as TGTGCCAGCAGCGTAGCCGTGAGGACTGAAGCTTTCTTT. This encodes CASSVAVRTEAFF.

V is TRBV7-8 and J is TRBJ1-4; D is ambiguous. Deletions cut 0 bases from V and 3 bases from J, with 11 bases between. This CDR3 contains 16 residues. Germline V gene data show CDR1 as SGHVS and CDR2 as FQNEAQ. In nucleotides, the CDR3 is TGTGCCAGCAGCTTAGCGTCCGGGATCCCTAATGAAAAACTGTTTTTT. Translated: CASSLASGIPNEKLFF. Full variable domain (outside the CDR3, taken from reference TRBV7-8 and TRBJ1-4): GAGVSQSPRYKVAKRGQDVALRCDPISGHVSLFWYQQALGQGPEFLTYFQNEAQLDKSGLPSDRFFAERPEGSVSTLKIQRTQQEDSAVYLCASSLASGIPNEKLFFGSGTQLSVL.

Here the CDR3 DNA reads TGTGCCAGCCGGGAAATGAACTATGGCTACACCTTC. Translated, it gives CASREMNYGYTF. The chain carries TRBV4-2 and TRBJ1-2; D is unresolved. The CDR3 length is 12 residues. Trimming took off 8 bases at V and 2 bases at J, with 9 bases between the two ends. Germline CDR1 is LGHNA and CDR2 is YNFKEQ.

V is TRBV10-3 and J is TRBJ2-7; the D gene is possibly TRBD2 (5 bases). This CDR3 has 14 amino acids. The germline V and J ends were trimmed by 8 bases and 6 bases, with 20 bases remaining between them. Germline V gene lookup returns CDR1 ENHRY and CDR2 SYGVKD. The CDR3 DNA follows: TGTGCCATCGCCGCGGGCCCACGGGAAATCGAGCAGTACTTC. Amino acids: CAIAAGPREIEQYF.